These 16 T cell receptor beta chains originate from one sample sequenced in a study of T cells in Graves' hyperthyroidism and ophthalmopathy. TCR beta CDR3 region amplification was performed from RNA transcripts. An initial round of RT-PCR targeting the TCR CDR3 relied on the HTBI primer set. A single record per CDR3 protein comes from TCRdb applying MiXCR to the multiplex PCR reads. The sample yields around 560,000 distinct CDR3 sequences, over 15% seen once. Sequencing used blood. These receptors originate from a woman under 30 with Graves' hyperthyroidism.

This clonotype was recorded a few times. The V and J genes are TRBV20-1 and TRBJ2-4; D is undetermined. The CDR3 runs 13 residues. CDR1 and CDR2 (germline): DFQATT, SNEGSKA (reference sequence). Deletions cut 4 bases from V and 6 bases from J, with 13 bases between. The DNA for the CDR3 is TGCAGTGCTACACCTAGGTCTGGAAACATTCAGTACTTC. As protein: CSATPRSGNIQYF.

A note on this clonotype: At one end, the junction sequence differs from germline, possibly due to a read error. The chain recombines TRBV7-2 with TRBJ2-7, with 8 nucleotides matching TRBD1. This CDR3 has 15 amino acids. Germline loops: CDR1 SGHTA, CDR2 FQGNSA. In nucleotides, the CDR3 is TGTGCCAGCTCACAGCAGGGGGCCGGGTCCTACGAGCGGTACTTC. It yields the protein CASSQQGAGSYERYF. Full variable domain (missing parts from reference TRBV7-2 and TRBJ2-7): GAGVSQSPSNKVTEKGKDVELRCDPISGHTALYWYRQSLGQGLEFLIYFQGNSAPDKSGLPSDRFSAERTGGSVSTLTIQRTQQEDSAVYLCASSQQGAGSYERYFGPGTRLTVT.

The chain recombines TRBV3-1 with TRBJ2-7; 9 positions match TRBD2. The V and J ends lost 4 bases and 3 bases, in that order; junction bases with no gene match: 7. Looked up from germline, CDR1 is LGHDT and CDR2 is YNNKEL (reference sequence). The CDR3 loop spans 15 amino acids. The CDR3 region is CASSPGLAIYYEQYF. The CDR3 DNA reads as TGTGCCAGCAGCCCCGGACTAGCGATATACTACGAGCAGTACTTC.

Of note for this clonotype: A clone one base away is much larger, so this may be a read error. The chain couples TRBV5-1 to TRBJ2-5; possible D gene TRBD2, 6 bases. CDR3 size: 15 residues. CDR1 is SGHRS and CDR2 is YFSETQ in the germline V gene. Between the trimmed V and J ends, which lost 2 bases and 5 bases, there was a span of 16 bases. The CDR3 sequence is CASSLSIGGPETQYF. The DNA of the CDR3 is TGCGCCAGCAGCTTAAGCATAGGAGGGCCGGAGACCCAGTACTTC.

This clonotype was found many times. The CDR3 bases are TGTGCCAGCAGCCATACAGGGATTCATGGCTACACCTTC. It translates to CASSHTGIHGYTF. The J gene is TRBJ1-2, the V gene TRBV3-1, with D perhaps TRBD1 (6 bases). Per germline, CDR1 LGHDT and CDR2 YNNKEL (reference sequence). Trimming took off 3 bases at V and 6 bases at J, with 11 bases between the two ends. The CDR3 sequence is 13 residues long.

The V and J genes are TRBV7-2 and TRBJ2-7; D is possibly TRBD2 (5 bases). V lost 5 bases and J lost 3, with 11 bases in between. Germline V lookup: CDR1 SGHTA, CDR2 FQGNSA. The CDR3 covers 13 residues. CDR3 protein: CASSKTRSYEQYF. As DNA, the CDR3 is TGTGCCAGCAGCAAAACTAGAAGCTACGAGCAGTACTTC.

This clonotype was detected only a few times. The chain employs TRBV7-2 and TRBJ1-1, with D possibly being TRBD1 (5 bases). Germline CDR1 is SGHTA and CDR2 is FQGNSA. Trimming pared 5 bases from V and 6 bases from J, leaving 16 bases between. The CDR3 totals 14 residues. The CDR3 spells CASSIGTGLAEAFF. The CDR3 nucleotides are TGTGCCAGCAGCATAGGAACAGGACTGGCTGAAGCTTTCTTT.

The chain employs TRBV12-3 or TRBV12-4 and TRBJ2-2; 7 bases line up with TRBD2. The CDR3 totals 15 residues. J was trimmed by 5 bases and V by 3 bases; bases with no gene match: 6. The CDR3, as DNA: TGTGCCAGCAGTTTCTCCACAGCGGGGACCGGGGAGCTGTTTTTT. This codes for CASSFSTAGTGELFF.

The V and J genes are TRBV24-1 and TRBJ1-2; 9 bases agree with TRBD1. This CDR3 comprises 14 residues. Germline CDR1 and CDR2: KGHDR and SFDVKD. J lost 8 bases, V lost 4 bases, and 7 bases had no gene match. This chain's CDR3 is CATSESTGGAGYTF. CDR3 bases: TGTGCCACCAGTGAATCAACAGGGGGCGCGGGCTACACCTTC.

The chain recombines TRBV19 with TRBJ1-1, with TRBD1 matching 9 bases. J gave up 10 bases and V 4 bases, and 7 bases lay outside the gene matches. The CDR3 covers 13 residues. Germline CDR1 LNHDA, CDR2 SQIVND (reference sequence). The CDR3 DNA is TGTGCCAGTAGTACGGACAGGGGCCGCCGAGCTTTCTTT. Amino acids: CASSTDRGRRAFF.

This clonotype was seen repeatedly, ten times or more. The rearrangement joins TRBV15 to TRBJ1-5; the D is unclear. The CDR3 runs 13 residues. The V end lost 0 bases, the J end lost 4 bases, and 4 bases lay between the germline ends. Germline loops: CDR1 LNHNV, CDR2 YYDKDF (reference sequence). CDR3 nucleotide sequence: TGTGCCACCAGCAGAGATCGTAATCAGCCCCAGCATTTT. Translating gives CATSRDRNQPQHF.

The chain carries TRBV19 and TRBJ1-5; 8 nucleotides match TRBD1. This CDR3 has 17 residues. V trimming: 4 bases; J trimming: 2 bases; junction bases outside the gene matches: 10. The germline CDR1 and CDR2 sequences are LNHDA and SQIVND (reference sequence). CDR3 protein: CASSTDRARGGNQPQHF. CDR3 DNA: TGTGCCAGTAGTACGGACAGGGCCAGGGGGGGCAATCAGCCCCAGCATTTT. Supplemented by reference TRBV19 and TRBJ1-5, the full variable domain reads DGGITQSPKYLFRKEGQNVTLSCEQNLNHDAMYWYRQDPGQGLRLIYYSQIVNDFQKGDIAEGYSVSREKKESFPLTVTSAQKNPTAFYLCASSTDRARGGNQPQHFGDGTRLSIL.

A word on this clonotype: One junction end disagrees with the germline gene, perhaps due to a read error. The rearrangement joins TRBV7-3 to TRBJ2-1, with 11 nucleotides matching TRBD2. Germline values: CDR1 SGHTA, CDR2 FQGTGA. The CDR3 has 15 residues. The CDR3 reads CASSPLAGAYNEQSF. The CDR3, as DNA: TGTGCCAGCAGCCCACTAGCGGGGGCTTACAATGAGCAGTCCTTC.

Comment on this clonotype: Being one base from a much bigger clone, this may be a read error. The chain combines TRBV3-1 with TRBJ1-2; no firm D call. The CDR3 sequence is 16 residues long. In germline, CDR1 is LGHDT, CDR2 YNNKEL (reference sequence). The CDR3 sequence: CASSHWTDQIGYGHTF. As DNA, the CDR3 is TGTGCCAGCAGCCATTGGACGGATCAAATAGGGTATGGCCACACCTTC.

This clonotype was observed many times. J is TRBJ1-2 and V is TRBV20-1; D ambiguous. Germline CDR1 DFQATT, CDR2 SNEGSKA (reference sequence). V was shortened by 3 bases and J by 2 bases, with 7 bases between the two germline ends. The CDR3 runs 12 residues. DNA of the CDR3: TGCAGTGCTAGGGGCCTCAACTATGGCTACACCTTC. It encodes CSARGLNYGYTF.

This clonotype was observed a handful of times. This sequence joins TRBV6-2 or TRBV6-3 and TRBJ2-3; 10 bases align to TRBD2. This CDR3 region has 20 residues. The V gene end was trimmed by 0 bases and the J gene end by 0 bases; junction bases not matched to a gene: 12. CDR1 is MNHEY, CDR2 SVGEGT, per germline. Written as DNA, the CDR3 is TGTGCCAGCAGTTACTCAGCTAGCGGGGGTCAAGGAACTAGCACAGATACGCAGTATTTT. Its protein product is CASSYSASGGQGTSTDTQYF.